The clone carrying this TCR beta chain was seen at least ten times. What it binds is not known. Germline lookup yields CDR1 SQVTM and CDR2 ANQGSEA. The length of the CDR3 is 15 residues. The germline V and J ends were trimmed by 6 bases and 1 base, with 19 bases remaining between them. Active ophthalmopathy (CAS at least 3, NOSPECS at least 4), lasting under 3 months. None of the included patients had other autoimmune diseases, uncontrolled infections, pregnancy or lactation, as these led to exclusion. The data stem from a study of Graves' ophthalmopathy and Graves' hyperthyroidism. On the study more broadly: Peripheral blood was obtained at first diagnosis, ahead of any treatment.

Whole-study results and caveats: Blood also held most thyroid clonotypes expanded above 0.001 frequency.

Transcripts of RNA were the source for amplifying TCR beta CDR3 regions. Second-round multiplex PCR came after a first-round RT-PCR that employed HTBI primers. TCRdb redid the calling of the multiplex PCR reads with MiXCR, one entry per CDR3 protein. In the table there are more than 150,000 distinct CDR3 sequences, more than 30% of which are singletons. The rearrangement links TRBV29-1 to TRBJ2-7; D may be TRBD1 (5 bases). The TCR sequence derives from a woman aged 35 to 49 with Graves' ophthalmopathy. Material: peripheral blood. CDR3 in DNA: TGCAGCGTGGTCCCCGGAGCAGGGCCGTCCTACGAGCAGTACTTC. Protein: CSVVPGAGPSYEQYF.